This entry lists 14 T cell receptor beta chains sequenced from one sample in a study of blood T cell repertoires in COVID-19. The assay was immunoSEQ multiplex PCR, and TCRdb's table has in-frame clones only and misses some. This table has about 81,000 clones, 89% appearing once. Sequenced: peripheral blood. These receptors all come from a man between 65 and 85 years old with active or convalescent COVID-19.

The CDR3: CASSVGTSGGIDTQYF. In DNA, the CDR3 is TGTGCCAGCAGCGTAGGGACTAGCGGGGGTATAGATACGCAGTATTTT. V is TRBV9 and J is TRBJ2-3; 13 bases are a match to TRBD2. Trimming cost V 0 bases and J 5 bases; bases outside gene matches: 3. The V gene's germline CDR1 is SGDLS and CDR2 YYNGEE. The CDR3 has 16 amino acids.

The J gene is TRBJ1-1, the V gene TRBV11-2; D not certain. Trimming left V 5 bases short and J 6 bases short, with 16 bases between. Germline lookup yields CDR1 SGHAT and CDR2 FQNNGV. The CDR3 has 14 residues. The CDR3 reads CASSPPRGRAEAFF. CDR3 nucleotides: TGTGCCAGCAGCCCACCTCGGGGTCGAGCTGAAGCTTTCTTT. The variable domain in full, with the rest retrieved from reference TRBV11-2 and TRBJ1-1, is EAGVAQSPRYKIIEKRQSVAFWCNPISGHATLYWYQQILGQGPKLLIQFQNNGVVDDSQLPKDRFSAERLKGVDSTLKIQPAKLEDSAVYLCASSPPRGRAEAFFGQGTRLTVV.

The CDR3 sequence: CASSATIHYAREADTQYF. The DNA for the CDR3 is TGTGCCAGCAGCGCCACGATCCATTATGCTCGAGAGGCAGATACGCAGTATTTT. The chain is built from TRBV28 and TRBJ2-3; D unresolved. This CDR3 region has 18 residues. The germline V and J ends were trimmed by 6 bases and 4 bases, with 26 bases remaining between them. Germline loops: CDR1 MDHEN, CDR2 SYDVKM.

This chain links TRBV28 with TRBJ1-6; perhaps TRBD1 as D (6 bases). Per the germline V gene, CDR1 is MDHEN and CDR2 is SYDVKM. Trimming left V 6 bases short and J 0 bases short, with 12 bases between. This CDR3 is 16 amino acids long. CDR3 nucleotide sequence: TGTGCCAGCAGCAGAGGGGGTGTCTCCTATAATTCACCCCTCCACTTT. It encodes CASSRGGVSYNSPLHF.

CDR3 protein: CASSPTPTGNNEQFF. In nucleotides, the CDR3 is TGTGCCAGCTCACCCACCCCGACAGGGAACAATGAGCAGTTCTTC. This chain links TRBV18 with TRBJ2-1; 7 bases are a match to TRBD1. The CDR3 has 15 amino acids. The trim removed 3 bases at V and 5 bases at J, leaving 7 bases unmatched. CDR1 is KGHSH and CDR2 is LQKENI in the germline V gene.

J is TRBJ1-1 and V is TRBV18; the D gene is possibly TRBD1 (6 bases). V was trimmed by 5 bases and J by 0 bases, leaving 10 bases between them. CDR1 and CDR2 from the germline V gene are KGHSH and LQKENI. CDR3 length: 14 residues. CDR3 region: CASSDRTMNTEAFF. DNA for the CDR3: TGTGCCAGCTCAGACAGGACGATGAACACTGAAGCTTTCTTT.

The chain recombines TRBV19 with TRBJ1-2; 7 nucleotides match TRBD1. J was trimmed by 1 base and V by 8 bases; bases with no gene match: 4. Germline V lookup: CDR1 LNHDA, CDR2 SQIVND (reference sequence). CDR3 size: 13 residues. CDR3 residues: CASLRGRNYGYTF. As DNA, the CDR3 is TGTGCCAGTTTGAGGGGGCGTAACTATGGCTACACCTTC.

J is TRBJ2-3 and V is TRBV18, with 7 nucleotides matching TRBD1. The CDR3 is 15 amino acids. Losses at the gene ends were 2 bases for V and 1 base for J; bases not matched to a gene: 3. The germline V gene has CDR1 KGHSH and CDR2 LQKENI. Written as DNA, the CDR3 is TGTGCCAGCTCACCAATCACAGGGGGCACAGATACGCAGTATTTT. Its translation: CASSPITGGTDTQYF.

The chain couples TRBV19 to TRBJ2-7; D may be TRBD2 (5 bases). This CDR3 is 13 amino acids long. Germline V CDR1 and CDR2: LNHDA, SQIVND (reference sequence). Trimming removed 3 bases at V and 5 bases at J, with 11 bases between. This CDR3 is CASSIVDGDEQYF. CDR3 in DNA: TGTGCCAGTAGTATTGTGGACGGGGACGAGCAGTACTTC.

The chain combines TRBV12-3 or TRBV12-4 with TRBJ1-2; D remains ambiguous. This CDR3 comprises 12 residues. Trimming cost V 4 bases and J 6 bases, with 9 bases left between them. CDR3 region: CASSSAADGYTF. The CDR3 region has the DNA TGTGCCAGCAGTTCGGCGGCCGATGGCTACACCTTC.

This chain connects TRBV5-1 to TRBJ2-7, with 8 bases fitting TRBD2. Germline loops: CDR1 SGHRS, CDR2 YFSETQ. With V trimmed by 4 bases and J by 6 bases, 21 bases remained unmatched. This CDR3 region has 18 residues. CDR3 residues: CASSPNPHERGGGAEQYF. The CDR3 DNA sequence: TGCGCCAGCAGCCCGAACCCCCATGAACGGGGGGGCGGTGCCGAGCAGTACTTC.

The chain links TRBV11-2 to TRBJ1-1, with TRBD1 matching over 7 bases. The CDR3 runs 15 residues. Germline lookup yields CDR1 SGHAT and CDR2 FQNNGV. Trimming took 3 bases from V and 5 from J; bases not matched to a gene: 9. This CDR3 is CASSLSNRGVTEAFF. CDR3 in DNA: TGTGCCAGCAGCTTGAGTAACAGGGGCGTAACTGAAGCTTTCTTT.

This chain connects TRBV3-1 (or the pseudogene TRBV3-2) to TRBJ2-6; 10 nucleotides line up with TRBD2. CDR1 and CDR2 from the germline V gene are LGHDT and YNNKEL (reference sequence). Unmatched junction bases numbered 6, after V lost 4 bases and J lost 0 bases. The CDR3 covers 18 residues. The DNA of the CDR3 is TGTGCCAGCAGCCCGACTAGCGGGCAAAGCTCTGGGGCCAACGTCCTGACTTTC. This sequence encodes CASSPTSGQSSGANVLTF.

The V gene is TRBV5-5, the J gene TRBJ2-7; 8 bases are a match to TRBD2. The CDR3 extends over 15 amino acids. After removal of 4 bases from V and 2 bases from J, the junction contained 8 bases not matched to a gene. Per germline, CDR1 SGHKS and CDR2 YYEKEE (reference sequence). CDR3 in amino acids: CASSLRGGTTYEQYF. The CDR3 DNA reads as TGTGCCAGCAGCCTACGCGGGGGGACCACCTACGAGCAGTACTTC.